These 12 T cell receptor beta chains came from one sample sequenced in a study of PD-1 blockade in classical Hodgkin lymphoma. Exposure to brentuximab vedotin varied, and each patient had relapsed following autologous stem cell transplantation. Sequenced by immunoSEQ multiplex PCR; TCRdb stores in-frame clones only, minus some. The sample carries about 31,000 clones, more than 65% recorded once. Sample: peripheral blood mononuclear cells (PBMCs), taken before the second cycle of nivolumab. These receptors were taken from a human donor with classical Hodgkin lymphoma.

V and J are TRBV18 and TRBJ2-1, with a possible D match to TRBD2 (5 bases). The CDR3 totals 12 residues. Germline CDR1 KGHSH, CDR2 LQKENI. Between the trimmed V and J ends, which lost 2 bases and 7 bases, there was a span of 6 bases. The DNA for the CDR3 is TGTGCCAGCTCACCAGAGGGTAATGAGCAGTTCTTC. Protein sequence: CASSPEGNEQFF.

The J gene is TRBJ2-3, the V gene TRBV7-9; 11 nucleotides line up with TRBD2. The CDR3 is 18 residues long. Germline CDR1 reads SEHNR; CDR2 reads FQNEAQ (reference sequence). V lost 11 bases to trimming and J lost 0 bases; unmatched junction nucleotides: 16. The CDR3 reads CAVKGPSGGLSSTDTQYF. CDR3 coding DNA: TGTGCCGTAAAGGGACCTAGCGGGGGGTTATCTAGCACAGATACGCAGTATTTT. Looking up the rest from reference TRBV7-9 and TRBJ2-3 gives the full variable domain: DTGVSQNPRHKITKRGQNVTFRCDPISEHNRLYWYRQTLGQGPEFLTYFQNEAQLEKSRLLSDRFSAERPKGSFSTLEIQRTEQGDSAMYLCAVKGPSGGLSSTDTQYFGPGTRLTVL.

This sequence joins TRBV13 and TRBJ2-2, with 8 positions matching TRBD2. Germline CDR1 reads PRHDT; CDR2 reads FYEKMQ (reference sequence). J lost 5 bases, V lost 1 base, and 3 bases had no gene match. The CDR3 has 15 residues. The CDR3 loop is CASSLAGGRTGELFF. The CDR3 DNA is TGTGCCAGCAGCTTAGCGGGAGGGAGGACCGGGGAGCTGTTTTTT.

The chain carries TRBV30 and TRBJ2-2; TRBD2 matches 15 bases. Unmatched junction bases numbered 4, after V lost 3 bases and J lost 5 bases. Germline V lookup: CDR1 GTSNPN, CDR2 SVGIG (reference sequence). The CDR3 loop spans 16 amino acids. CDR3 in DNA: TGTGCCTGGAGCGGACTAGCGGGAGGGCCAACCGGGGAGCTGTTTTTT. Protein product: CAWSGLAGGPTGELFF.

The chain links TRBV4-1 to TRBJ1-2; 10 positions agree with TRBD1. J was trimmed by 5 bases and V by 4 bases; bases with no gene match: 19. Germline loops: CDR1 MGHRA, CDR2 YSYEKL. The CDR3 runs 19 residues. DNA of the CDR3: TGCGCCAGCAGCCCACCCCTCCTCCAAGGACAGGGGGAAGGGTATGGCTACACCTTC. Protein sequence: CASSPPLLQGQGEGYGYTF.

This clone was seen a few times. As DNA, the CDR3 is TGTGCCAGCAGCTTATCGGGGCCCCAAGAGACCCAGTACTTC. The encoded protein is CASSLSGPQETQYF. The chain has TRBV7-2 and TRBJ2-5; either TRBD1 or TRBD2 may supply D (5 bases each). Trimming left V 2 bases short and J 1 base short, with 8 bases between. The CDR3 is made up of 14 amino acids. Germline CDR1 is SGHTA and CDR2 is FQGNSA.

J is TRBJ2-4 and V is TRBV18, with D possibly being TRBD1 (5 bases). V dropped 3 bases and J dropped 2 bases, with 11 bases sitting between them. This CDR3 region has 15 residues. Per the germline V gene, CDR1 is KGHSH and CDR2 is LQKENI. The CDR3 loop reads CASSPGPSTKNIQYF. CDR3 coding DNA: TGTGCCAGCTCACCGGGGCCGTCTACCAAAAACATTCAGTACTTC.

The chain is built from TRBV6-6 and TRBJ1-4; a possible D gene is TRBD1 (5 bases). Trimming took off 6 bases at V and 4 bases at J, with 12 bases between the two ends. Germline CDR1 MNHNY, CDR2 SVGAGI (reference sequence). This CDR3 region has 14 residues. Here the CDR3 DNA reads TGTGCCAGCAGCGGGGGGATGCGTAATGAAAAACTGTTTTTT. This sequence encodes CASSGGMRNEKLFF.

In this sample, this clone turned up once. The chain uses TRBV5-1 and TRBJ2-2, with D tentatively TRBD2 (5 bases). This CDR3 has 14 residues. Trimming stripped 3 bases from V and 7 bases from J, with 13 bases between. Looked up from germline, CDR1 is SGHRS and CDR2 is YFSETQ. CDR3 DNA sequence: TGCGCCAGCAGCTGGGCTCCTGAGGGCGGGGAGCTGTTTTTT. Translated: CASSWAPEGGELFF.

The rearrangement joins TRBV7-2 to TRBJ2-7; no clear D gene. The CDR3 sequence is 15 residues long. Between the trimmed V and J ends, which lost 5 bases and 5 bases, there was a span of 19 bases. Germline V gene sequence: CDR1 SGHTA, CDR2 FQGNSA. CDR3 DNA sequence: TGTGCCAGCAGCCCAGACTCGGGCCAGTCCAACGAGCAGTACTTC. Encoded protein: CASSPDSGQSNEQYF. Filled out from reference TRBV7-2 and TRBJ2-7, the complete variable domain reads GAGVSQSPSNKVTEKGKDVELRCDPISGHTALYWYRQSLGQGLEFLIYFQGNSAPDKSGLPSDRFSAERTGGSVSTLTIQRTQQEDSAVYLCASSPDSGQSNEQYFGPGTRLTVT.

The V call is TRBV30, the J call TRBJ2-2; tentatively, D is TRBD1 (5 bases). The V end was cut by 4 bases, the J end by 5 bases, with 11 bases between. The CDR3 covers 13 residues. Germline lookup yields CDR1 GTSNPN and CDR2 SVGIG (reference sequence). CDR3 in DNA: TGTGCCTGGACCCGTGCAGGGACCGGGGAGCTGTTTTTT. Translation gives CAWTRAGTGELFF.

The rearrangement links TRBV19 to TRBJ1-3, with D unclear. V was cut by 3 bases and J by 0 bases, with 9 bases left in between. This CDR3 has 15 amino acids. Germline values: CDR1 LNHDA, CDR2 SQIVND (reference sequence). CDR3 protein: CASSIYGFSGNTIYF. DNA for the CDR3: TGTGCCAGTAGTATTTACGGATTCTCTGGAAACACCATATATTTT.